These 17 T cell receptor beta chains originate from one sample sequenced in a study of blood T cell repertoires in COVID-19 (dated by TCRdb to the early 2020s). Receptors were amplified or captured by the immunoSEQ multiplex PCR assay. TCRdb mirrors the immuneACCESS table, restricted to in-frame sequences. Some clones are absent from its copies; in checked studies, under half trace to an unresolved V gene, and the reason for the others is unknown. The sample records 140,000 or so clones, around 85% of which are singletons. The ten most abundant clones make up around 3.2% of the sample. The material sequenced was peripheral blood. Receptors originate from a man in his fifties with acute or convalescent COVID-19.

V and J are TRBV7-8 and TRBJ2-2; 9 bases fit TRBD2. Germline V CDR1 and CDR2: SGHVS, FQNEAQ. The trim removed 6 bases at V and 1 base at J, leaving 6 bases unmatched. This CDR3 is built from 16 residues. CDR3 DNA sequence: TGTGCCAGCAGACGTAGCGGGAGCCTGAACACCGGGGAGCTGTTTTTT. As protein: CASRRSGSLNTGELFF.

V is TRBV7-2 and J is TRBJ2-1, with D maybe TRBD2 (6 bases). Trimming removed 5 bases at V and 4 bases at J, with 15 bases between. CDR3 length equals 15 residues. Germline V gene data show CDR1 as SGHTA and CDR2 as FQGNSA. DNA of the CDR3: TGTGCCAGCAGCCCACCCCCGGCGGGGTACAATGAGCAGTTCTTC. Translated: CASSPPPAGYNEQFF. The full variable domain, with the rest looked up from reference TRBV7-2 and TRBJ2-1, is GAGVSQSPSNKVTEKGKDVELRCDPISGHTALYWYRQSLGQGLEFLIYFQGNSAPDKSGLPSDRFSAERTGGSVSTLTIQRTQQEDSAVYLCASSPPPAGYNEQFFGPGTRLTVL.

V is TRBV7-3 and J is TRBJ1-1; D ambiguous. The CDR3 covers 17 residues. V gave up 2 bases and J gave up 4 bases, with 20 bases separating them. In germline, CDR1 is SGHTA, CDR2 FQGTGA. The CDR3, as DNA: TGTGCCAGCAGCTTATACCCCCCCAGGACCGGAGGCACTGAAGCTTTCTTT. This translates into CASSLYPPRTGGTEAFF.

The J gene is TRBJ1-5, the V gene TRBV30; TRBD1 matches 8 bases. The CDR3 sequence is 15 residues long. In germline, CDR1 is GTSNPN, CDR2 SVGIG (reference sequence). V shed 1 base and J 4 bases; nucleotides not matched to a gene: 6. The CDR3 region has the DNA TGTGCCTGGAGTGGGACAGGGAGGGGAAATCAGCCCCAGCATTTT. This codes for CAWSGTGRGNQPQHF. The variable domain in full, with the rest retrieved from reference TRBV30 and TRBJ1-5, is SQTIHQWPATLVQPVGSPLSLECTVEGTSNPNLYWYRQAAGRGLQLLFYSVGIGQISSEVPQNLSASRPQDRQFILSSKKLLLSDSGFYLCAWSGTGRGNQPQHFGDGTRLSIL.

The J gene is TRBJ1-4, the V gene TRBV7-9, with TRBD1 matching over 7 bases. The CDR3 covers 15 residues. CDR1 is SEHNR and CDR2 is FQNEAQ in the germline V gene (reference sequence). V was clipped by 3 bases and J by 4 bases; unmatched bases: 5. CDR3 amino acids: CASSFSGTVNEKLFF. The CDR3, as DNA: TGTGCCAGCAGCTTTTCCGGGACAGTTAATGAAAAACTGTTTTTT.

This rearrangement joins TRBV3-1 (or the pseudogene TRBV3-2) to TRBJ2-1; 8 nucleotides align to TRBD2. V lost 0 bases and J lost 9; bases outside the gene matches: 10. Per germline, CDR1 LGHDT and CDR2 YNNKEL (reference sequence). The length of the CDR3 is 16 residues. DNA for the CDR3: TGTGCCAGCAGCCAAGATCTCGCACGGGAGGGAGGTGAGCAGTTCTTC. The encoded protein is CASSQDLAREGGEQFF.

The gene calls are TRBV5-1 and TRBJ2-3; TRBD1 is a possible D gene (5 bases). Germline values: CDR1 SGHRS, CDR2 YFSETQ. The CDR3 covers 13 residues. V was pared by 6 bases and J by 4 bases, with 12 bases between. The CDR3 coding sequence is TGCGCCAGCACGCAACAGGATGCAGATACGCAGTATTTT. Translating gives CASTQQDADTQYF. Complete variable domain (other parts from reference TRBV5-1 and TRBJ2-3): KAGVTQTPRYLIKTRGQQVTLSCSPISGHRSVSWYQQTPGQGLQFLFEYFSETQRNKGNFPGRFSGRQFSNSRSEMNVSTLELGDSALYLCASTQQDADTQYFGPGTRLTVL.

The chain joins TRBV2 to TRBJ1-4; D is uncertain. The V and J ends lost 8 bases and 0 bases respectively, with 7 bases between them. The CDR3 covers 13 residues. Germline values: CDR1 SNHLY, CDR2 FYNNEI. DNA for the CDR3: TGTGCCAGCGGAGGCTCAACTAATGAAAAACTGTTTTTT. Its translation: CASGGSTNEKLFF.

The count of this clone is one. The chain couples TRBV13 to TRBJ2-7; no firm D call. CDR1 is PRHDT and CDR2 is FYEKMQ in the germline V gene (reference sequence). The CDR3 length is 15 residues. Trimming removed 0 bases from V and 3 bases from J, with 12 bases in between. CDR3 DNA: TGTGCCAGCAGCTTAGGCCGAAGACAAAACTACGAGCAGTACTTC. This translates into CASSLGRRQNYEQYF.

The count of this clone is one. J is TRBJ2-1 and V is TRBV24-1, with 7 bases aligning to TRBD1. V gave up 2 bases and J gave up 3 bases; unmatched junction bases: 12. There are 18 residues in the CDR3. The germline gives CDR1 KGHDR, CDR2 SFDVKD. The CDR3 loop is CATSDSRPPQGVYNEQFF. In DNA form, the CDR3 reads TGTGCCACCAGTGATTCCCGGCCTCCCCAGGGGGTCTACAATGAGCAGTTCTTC.

The chain combines TRBV5-6 with TRBJ2-7; D unresolved. The CDR3 is 15 amino acids. The germline V gene encodes CDR1 SGHDT and CDR2 YYEEEE. V was pared by 3 bases and J by 6 bases, with 19 bases between. The CDR3 is CASSSPGNWATEQYF. The CDR3 bases are TGTGCCAGCAGCTCCCCCGGAAACTGGGCAACCGAGCAGTACTTC.

The chain is built from TRBV2 and TRBJ1-1, with D possibly being TRBD1 (6 bases). The CDR3 contains 15 residues. Germline CDR1 and CDR2: SNHLY and FYNNEI. Trimming stripped 5 bases from V and 1 base from J, with 14 bases between. CDR3 residues: CASSSHRAKNTEAFF. The CDR3 nucleotides are TGTGCCAGCAGTTCCCACAGGGCGAAGAACACTGAAGCTTTCTTT.

This clone occurred a few times. V gene TRBV6-1 combines with J gene TRBJ1-5, with a tentative D call TRBD1 (6 bases). V was cut by 3 bases and J by 5 bases, with 26 bases left in between. This CDR3 is built from 19 residues. Germline CDR1 MNHNS, CDR2 SASEGT. The CDR3 DNA reads as TGTGCCAGCAGTGAGGGCAGGGGCCCGCCCTTTTATAGGGATCAGCCCCAGCATTTT. Amino acid sequence: CASSEGRGPPFYRDQPQHF.

This chain joins TRBV10-1 and TRBJ2-3, with a possible D match to TRBD2 (6 bases). Germline CDR1 is WNHNN and CDR2 is SYGVQD (reference sequence). Trimming removed 5 bases from V and 0 bases from J, with 12 bases in between. The CDR3 length is 15 residues. The CDR3 DNA sequence: TGCGCCAGCAGTCCGCGGGGAGCTAGCACAGATACGCAGTATTTT. Translation gives CASSPRGASTDTQYF.

The chain recombines TRBV14 with TRBJ1-1, with D unresolved. Germline values: CDR1 SGHDN, CDR2 FVKESK. V was cut by 2 bases and J by 3 bases, with 4 bases left in between. This CDR3 has 12 residues. CDR3 nucleotide sequence: TGTGCCAGCAGCCAACCTCACACTGAAGCTTTCTTT. It codes for CASSQPHTEAFF.

The V and J genes are TRBV3-1 (or the pseudogene TRBV3-2) and TRBJ2-7; 10 bases match TRBD2. With 1 base clipped from V and 4 bases from J, the junction kept 4 bases outside the gene matches. CDR1 is LGHDT and CDR2 is YNNKEL in the germline V gene (reference sequence). This CDR3 is built from 15 residues. Here the CDR3 DNA reads TGTGCCAGCAGCCAAGGGCCTAGCGGGAGTTACGAGCAGTACTTC. It yields the protein CASSQGPSGSYEQYF.

The chain links TRBV6-5 to TRBJ1-2; the match to TRBD1 covers 7 bases. The ends lost 0 bases at V and 6 bases at J; junction bases unmatched: 4. The CDR3 has 14 amino acids. Germline values: CDR1 MNHEY, CDR2 SVGAGI. CDR3 sequence: CASSYSQTGHGYTF. The CDR3 DNA sequence: TGTGCCAGCAGTTACTCCCAGACAGGGCATGGCTACACCTTC.